This T cell receptor beta chain was documented in a study of vaccination and CD4 T cells after COVID-19. This sample's treatment: approximately 9-day PBMC culture with coronavirus spike peptide pools or control peptides (ViraFEST assay). Under the ViraFEST approach, antigen-specific T cells were expanded with peptide pools and TCRs subsequently sequenced. Wells contained around 1.8 million PBMCs each, and these were cultured with around 10 IU/ml IL-2 and around 9.6 ug/ml peptide pools. An Oncomine TCR Beta short-read assay was used to sequence the DNA from cultured CD4+ T cells. MiXCR, applied by TCRdb to the PCR reads, yields one record per CDR3 protein. The repertoire consists of roughly 15,000 distinct CDR3 sequences, with 25% to 30% occurring once and the leading ten covering around 7.9%. Notes on this clonotype: Its matching antigen is unknown.

The germline V gene encodes CDR1 DFQATT and CDR2 SNEGSKA (reference sequence). The CDR3 spans 14 residues. The V end was cut by 3 bases, the J end by 4 bases, with 15 bases between. The gene calls are TRBV20-1 and TRBJ1-1, with D possibly TRBD1 on 5 matching bases. This receptor was obtained from a human donor who had recovered from COVID-19. The sample comprised CD4+ T cells from blood, cultured in vitro. The CDR3, as DNA: TGCAGTGCTAGGGGGGTCTCGCTAGGCACTGAAGCTTTCTTT. This sequence encodes CSARGVSLGTEAFF.